Each of the 25 T cell receptor beta chains below was sequenced from the same sample in a study of T-cell memory formation after mild COVID-19. In TCRdb, the 5' RACE reads were re-called with MiXCR into one record per CDR3 protein. The table includes 400,000 or so distinct CDR3 sequences, 21% detected once. Material: PBMCs or a T cell subset sorted from them (not recorded which). The receptor source for this set is an adult woman who had mild COVID-19 (a few samples of this study predate the infection). Cell type and time point are not known.

In this sample, this clonotype turned up many times. V is TRBV4-1 and J is TRBJ1-1, with D possibly being TRBD1 (5 bases). Germline V gene data show CDR1 as MGHRA and CDR2 as YSYEKL. This CDR3 has 13 residues. V was clipped by 1 base and J by 11 bases, with 14 bases between them. The CDR3: CASSQGGGTVAFF. CDR3 nucleotide sequence: TGCGCCAGCAGCCAAGGGGGGGGAACGGTGGCTTTCTTT.

This chain uses TRBV6-1 with TRBJ1-2; 7 bases are shared with TRBD1. From germline, CDR1 is MNHNS and CDR2 SASEGT. The CDR3 is made up of 12 amino acids. The J segment lost 5 bases and the V segment lost 8 bases, leaving 5 bases of the junction unmatched. Here the CDR3 DNA reads TGTGCCAGCGGGACAGCGTCTTATGGCTACACCTTC. Amino acids: CASGTASYGYTF.

The chain couples TRBV18 to TRBJ1-1; maybe TRBD1 (5 bases). V gave up 3 bases and J gave up 4 bases, with 9 bases separating them. This CDR3 is built from 13 residues. Per germline, CDR1 KGHSH and CDR2 LQKENI. CDR3 DNA sequence: TGTGCCAGCTCACCCGTGGGGGGCACTGAAGCTTTCTTT. It is translated as CASSPVGGTEAFF.

This clonotype appeared a few times. This chain links TRBV11-2 with TRBJ1-5, with a tentative D call TRBD1 (5 bases). In germline, CDR1 is SGHAT, CDR2 FQNNGV. Trimming left V 1 base short and J 0 bases short, with 10 bases between. The CDR3 is made up of 16 amino acids. CDR3 sequence: CASSLGDRVSNQPQHF. CDR3 coding DNA: TGTGCCAGCAGCTTAGGAGACAGAGTTAGCAATCAGCCCCAGCATTTT.

The rearrangement links TRBV11-2 to TRBJ2-5; 7 nucleotides match TRBD2. V trimming: 4 bases; J trimming: 4 bases; junction bases outside the gene matches: 6. The CDR3 spans 14 residues. Germline loops: CDR1 SGHAT, CDR2 FQNNGV. This CDR3 is CASSSRTRPETQYF. In DNA, the CDR3 is TGTGCCAGCAGCTCTCGGACTAGACCAGAGACCCAGTACTTC.

In this sample, this clonotype turned up a few times. The rearrangement uses TRBV7-9 and TRBJ2-7; perhaps TRBD2 as D (5 bases). Germline values: CDR1 SEHNR, CDR2 FQNEAQ (reference sequence). V dropped 1 base and J dropped 1 base, with 11 bases sitting between them. This CDR3 comprises 15 residues. CDR3 region: CASSLDPSGSYEQYF. CDR3 nucleotide sequence: TGTGCCAGCAGCTTAGACCCCTCGGGATCCTACGAGCAGTACTTC. Variable domain in full (rest from reference TRBV7-9 and TRBJ2-7): DTGVSQNPRHKITKRGQNVTFRCDPISEHNRLYWYRQTLGQGPEFLTYFQNEAQLEKSRLLSDRFSAERPKGSFSTLEIQRTEQGDSAMYLCASSLDPSGSYEQYFGPGTRLTVT.

The genes are TRBV5-5 and TRBJ2-7, with 10 positions matching TRBD2. This CDR3 comprises 14 residues. Germline lookup yields CDR1 SGHKS and CDR2 YYEKEE (reference sequence). The V and J ends lost 5 bases and 2 bases, in that order; junction bases with no gene match: 4. The CDR3 sequence is CASRRLAGPYEQYF. The DNA of the CDR3 is TGTGCCAGCAGGAGACTAGCGGGTCCCTACGAGCAGTACTTC.

The CDR3 reads CSARDPGQGSQPQHF. The CDR3 DNA sequence: TGCAGTGCCAGGGATCCGGGACAGGGTAGCCAGCCCCAGCATTTT. The chain uses TRBV20-1 and TRBJ1-5, with 9 bases identical to TRBD1. This CDR3 has 15 amino acids. After removal of 6 bases from V and 7 bases from J, the junction contained 13 bases not matched to a gene. CDR1 is DFQATT and CDR2 is SNEGSKA in the germline V gene (reference sequence).

The chain is built from TRBV7-9 and TRBJ1-1, with D maybe TRBD1 (5 bases). CDR1 is SEHNR and CDR2 is FQNEAQ in the germline V gene (reference sequence). V gave up 5 bases and J gave up 1 base, with 11 bases separating them. The CDR3 runs 14 residues. The CDR3 DNA follows: TGTGCCAGCAGCATAGACAGATGGAACACTGAAGCTTTCTTT. Translation gives CASSIDRWNTEAFF.

The sample holds one count of this clonotype. The gene calls are TRBV20-1 and TRBJ1-5; 7 bases are shared with TRBD1. CDR3 length equals 16 residues. The trim removed 5 bases at V and 6 bases at J, leaving 16 bases unmatched. The germline gives CDR1 DFQATT, CDR2 SNEGSKA (reference sequence). The CDR3 region has the DNA TGCAGTGCTTCCCCCGTCCTGGGGGCAGGGGGTCAGCCCCAGCATTTT. Its protein is CSASPVLGAGGQPQHF.

The J gene is TRBJ2-6, the V gene TRBV11-2; 9 nucleotides agree with TRBD1. The J segment lost 0 bases and the V segment lost 5 bases, leaving 11 bases of the junction unmatched. Germline assignment: CDR1 SGHAT and CDR2 FQNNGV. The CDR3 is 19 residues long. For the CDR3, the DNA is TGTGCCAGCAGCAACCGGGACAGGGCCCTTTACTCTGGGGCCAACGTCCTGACTTTC. Translation gives CASSNRDRALYSGANVLTF. The variable domain in full, with the rest retrieved from reference TRBV11-2 and TRBJ2-6, is EAGVAQSPRYKIIEKRQSVAFWCNPISGHATLYWYQQILGQGPKLLIQFQNNGVVDDSQLPKDRFSAERLKGVDSTLKIQPAKLEDSAVYLCASSNRDRALYSGANVLTFGAGSRLTVL.

This clonotype has a handful of counts. The CDR3 coding sequence is TGTGCCAGCAGTCGGACAGGCTACTCCTACGAGCAGTACTTC. Its translation is CASSRTGYSYEQYF. The rearrangement joins TRBV6-5 to TRBJ2-7; 7 nucleotides line up with TRBD1. The ends lost 5 bases at V and 0 bases at J; junction bases unmatched: 4. This CDR3 comprises 14 residues. Germline V lookup: CDR1 MNHEY, CDR2 SVGAGI.

This clonotype appeared a few times. CDR3 sequence reads: CSARVPSPDTQYF. CDR3 in DNA: TGCAGTGCTAGAGTCCCTAGCCCAGATACGCAGTATTTT. The V and J genes are TRBV20-1 and TRBJ2-3; D might be TRBD2 (5 bases). Trimming removed 1 base at V and 4 bases at J, with 9 bases between. Germline loops: CDR1 DFQATT, CDR2 SNEGSKA (reference sequence). The CDR3 runs 13 residues.

The rearrangement links TRBV20-1 to TRBJ2-1, with 9 bases aligning to TRBD2. Trimming removed 6 bases from V and 0 bases from J; junction bases left unmatched: 15. Germline-derived CDR1 and CDR2 are DFQATT and SNEGSKA (reference sequence). There are 18 residues in the CDR3. The CDR3 sequence is CSAAWREGYESSYNEQFF. In DNA, the CDR3 is TGCAGTGCCGCGTGGCGGGAGGGCTACGAAAGCTCCTACAATGAGCAGTTCTTC.

In this sample, this clonotype turned up a few times. The chain links TRBV2 to TRBJ2-1, with TRBD2 matching 10 bases. The ends lost 3 bases at V and 8 bases at J; junction bases unmatched: 10. CDR1 SNHLY and CDR2 FYNNEI come from the germline V gene. This CDR3 has 16 amino acids. The CDR3 loop reads CASSDGGLAPRDEQFF. CDR3 sequence (DNA): TGTGCCAGCAGTGATGGGGGACTAGCGCCGCGCGATGAGCAGTTCTTC.

The rearrangement links TRBV6-5 to TRBJ2-7, with D unclear. The V and J ends lost 1 base and 7 bases respectively, with 5 bases between them. The CDR3 consists of 11 residues. The germline V gene encodes CDR1 MNHEY and CDR2 SVGAGI. CDR3 sequence: CASSYLSEQYF. Here the CDR3 DNA reads TGTGCCAGCAGTTACTTATCGGAGCAGTACTTC.

The CDR3 loop is CASSPRDSEIYGYTF. DNA of the CDR3: TGTGCCAGCAGCCCCCGGGACAGCGAAATCTATGGCTACACCTTC. This chain joins TRBV9 and TRBJ1-2, with 7 bases fitting TRBD1. The germline gives CDR1 SGDLS, CDR2 YYNGEE. V lost 4 bases and J lost 4; bases outside the gene matches: 10. The CDR3 has 15 residues.

This clonotype appeared many times. V gene TRBV20-1 combines with J gene TRBJ2-3; a possible D gene is TRBD2 (5 bases). Trimming removed 0 bases from V and 6 bases from J, with 10 bases in between. The CDR3 spans 13 residues. Germline CDR1 DFQATT, CDR2 SNEGSKA (reference sequence). The CDR3 loop is CSARETGSDTQYF. The DNA for the CDR3 is TGCAGTGCTAGAGAGACGGGGTCGGATACGCAGTATTTT.

The table lists this clonotype with a few counts. This rearrangement joins TRBV3-1 to TRBJ2-3; 14 bases are a match to TRBD2. The J segment lost 5 bases and the V segment lost 4 bases, leaving 5 bases of the junction unmatched. The CDR3 is 16 residues long. Germline V gives CDR1 LGHDT, CDR2 YNNKEL (reference sequence). CDR3 bases: TGTGCCAGCAGCCCGACTAGCGGGGGGGCCAGAGATACGCAGTATTTT. This encodes CASSPTSGGARDTQYF.

This clonotype was found many times. The gene calls are TRBV5-1 and TRBJ1-1; 7 positions agree with TRBD1. Germline V CDR1 and CDR2: SGHRS, YFSETQ. There are 17 residues in the CDR3. V lost 1 base to trimming and J lost 1 base; unmatched junction nucleotides: 10. CDR3 residues: CASSLHRNRGSNTEAFF. The CDR3 bases are TGCGCCAGCAGCTTGCACCGGAACAGGGGTTCGAACACTGAAGCTTTCTTT.

There are a few counts of this clonotype. V gene TRBV20-1 combines with J gene TRBJ2-7; TRBD2 aligns across 10 bases. V trimming: 4 bases; J trimming: 6 bases; junction bases outside the gene matches: 12. Germline V gives CDR1 DFQATT, CDR2 SNEGSKA (reference sequence). CDR3 size: 15 residues. The DNA for the CDR3 is TGCAGTGCTAAAGAAACTAGCGGGGCCTTTAGCGAGCAGTACTTC. This translates into CSAKETSGAFSEQYF.

V and J are TRBV27 and TRBJ2-1; 10 positions agree with TRBD1. The CDR3 extends over 19 amino acids. In germline, CDR1 is MNHEY, CDR2 SMNVEV (reference sequence). Trimming cost V 5 bases and J 5 bases; bases outside gene matches: 18. The CDR3, as DNA: TGTGCCAGCAGTCCCCTTAGGCCGCCGGGACAGGGGAAGGACAATGAGCAGTTCTTC. This encodes CASSPLRPPGQGKDNEQFF.

This chain connects TRBV25-1 to TRBJ1-6; the D is unclear. This CDR3 spans 15 amino acids. The V end was cut by 1 base, the J end by 6 bases, with 10 bases between. The germline V gene encodes CDR1 MGHDK and CDR2 SYGVNS. The CDR3 DNA reads as TGTGCCAGCAGTGAATTTGGGCCCGTTAATTCACCCCTCCACTTT. Translating it yields CASSEFGPVNSPLHF.

This chain connects TRBV5-1 to TRBJ1-4, with 8 bases matching TRBD1. This CDR3 region has 16 residues. In germline, CDR1 is SGHRS, CDR2 YFSETQ. With V trimmed by 0 bases and J by 5 bases, 6 bases remained unmatched. The CDR3 region is CASSLAGTGRNEKLFF. CDR3 DNA: TGCGCCAGCAGCTTGGCCGGGACAGGAAGGAATGAAAAACTGTTTTTT.

This clonotype appeared many times. The V call is TRBV5-1, the J call TRBJ2-5, with 8 bases matching TRBD1. The germline V gene has CDR1 SGHRS and CDR2 YFSETQ. This CDR3 contains 16 residues. The J segment lost 6 bases and the V segment lost 5 bases, leaving 15 bases of the junction unmatched. The CDR3: CASSPMPGQVFQTQYF. CDR3 nucleotides: TGCGCCAGCAGTCCCATGCCGGGACAGGTGTTCCAGACCCAGTACTTC.